This is a list of T cell receptor beta chains from one sample in a study of T cell changes during pregnancy in multiple sclerosis. Assay used: immunoSEQ multiplex PCR; TCRdb lists only in-frame clones, some missing. This table has under 85,000 clones, 90% to 95% appearing once. The specimen was CD4+ T cells from peripheral blood mononuclear cells, collected in the second trimester of pregnancy. These receptors were collected from a female donor with multiple sclerosis, enrolled in a pregnancy study. The CDR3 runs from the conserved cysteine through the conserved F or W. Fields, in order: V gene, D gene, clone size, J gene, CDR3 DNA, CDR3 protein. A D gene is named only where the DNA matches it firmly. Not all rows give a size; the values are once, few, many and, for expanded clones, a class.

TRBV6-1	NA	few	TRBJ2-7	TGTGCCAGCACCTCCTCCCACGGAGGCTACTACGAGCAGTACTTC	CASTSSHGGYYEQYF
TRBV29-1	NA	NA	TRBJ1-2	TGCAGCGTCAGCAGTCGGGTTTATGGCTACACCTTC	CSVSSRVYGYTF
TRBV4-1	TRBD2	NA	TRBJ2-3	TGCGCCAGCAGCCAGCGTCGGACTAGCTCAGATACGCAGTATTTT	CASSQRRTSSDTQYF
TRBV11-3	TRBD1	NA	TRBJ1-2	TGTGCCAGCAGCTTAGCCCCGGGACAGGTAATTTCTAACTATGGCTACACCTTC	CASSLAPGQVISNYGYTF
TRBV11-2	TRBD2	NA	TRBJ2-1	TGTGCCAGCAGCACCAAACTAGCGGGAGGCTACAATGAGCAGTTCTTC	CASSTKLAGGYNEQFF
TRBV28	TRBD1	NA	TRBJ1-5	TGTGCCAGCAGTTCGACCAGACAGGGTGTGAATCAGCCCCAGCATTTT	CASSSTRQGVNQPQHF
TRBV9	NA	NA	TRBJ2-7	TGTGCCAGCAGCGTAGCTGCCGGAAGGGGCTACGAGCAGTACTTC	CASSVAAGRGYEQYF
TRBV5-1	NA	NA	TRBJ2-5	TGCGCCAGCAGCGCTAGAGGCATCGGCAGCGAAGAGACCCAGTACTTC	CASSARGIGSEETQYF
TRBV11-3	NA	NA	TRBJ2-3	TGTGCCAGCAGCTTAAGGCAGGATGTTGGAGATACGCAGTATTTT	CASSLRQDVGDTQYF
TRBV29-1	TRBD1	NA	TRBJ2-2	TGCAGCGTTAGGTGGGGACAGCCGAACACCGGGGAGCTGTTTTTT	CSVRWGQPNTGELFF
TRBV5-1	NA	NA	TRBJ2-1	TGCGCCAGCAGCTTTTCCGGGACTGCGAAACAGGAGCAGTTCTTC	CASSFSGTAKQEQFF
TRBV6-6	NA	NA	TRBJ1-2	TGTGCCAGCAGTTTATACAGGGAGGGCTACACCTTC	CASSLYREGYTF
TRBV11-2	TRBD1	NA	TRBJ2-7	TGTGCCAGCAGCTGGGACAGGGGACCCTACGAGCAGTACTTC	CASSWDRGPYEQYF
TRBV19	TRBD2	once	TRBJ2-4	TGTGCCAGTAGTGGGCCCGGGACTAGCGGGGGGGCCCGGGACATTCAGTACTTC	CASSGPGTSGGARDIQYF
TRBV4-2	NA	NA	TRBJ1-5	TGTGCCAGCAGCCAAGGACAGGCTAGCAATCAGCCCCAGCATTTT	CASSQGQASNQPQHF
TRBV27	TRBD1	NA	TRBJ2-1	TGTGCCAGCAGTTCAACGGCAGGGGGCGCACCCCGGAACAATGAGCAGTTCTTC	CASSSTAGGAPRNNEQFF
TRBV9	TRBD2	NA	TRBJ2-1	TGTGCCAGCAGCGTAGTGTCTAGCGGGAGTAGTGAGCAGTTCTTC	CASSVVSSGSSEQFF
TRBV5-5	NA	NA	TRBJ1-5	TGTGCCAGCAGTCGTCTTGCAGCGCCAAATCAGCCCCAGCATTTT	CASSRLAAPNQPQHF
TRBV7-6	NA	NA	TRBJ1-4	TGTGCCAGCACCCAAGACCCAGGGAGGGTTGAAAAACTGTTTTTT	CASTQDPGRVEKLFF
TRBV19	NA	once	TRBJ2-1	TGTGCCAGTAGGAGGACAGCCAACAATGAGCAGTTCTTC	CASRRTANNEQFF
TRBV7-2	TRBD2	NA	TRBJ2-5	TGTGCCAGCAGCTTAGTTGGCGGGGGAATCAGAGAGACCCAGTACTTC	CASSLVGGGIRETQYF
TRBV19	TRBD1	NA	TRBJ2-2	TGTGCCAGTAGCCCACGACAGGGGGCCACCGGGGAGCTGTTTTTT	CASSPRQGATGELFF
TRBV9	NA	once	TRBJ2-5	TGTGCCAGCAGCCCCGCCCCCAGGGCCCAAGAGACCCAGTACTTC	CASSPAPRAQETQYF
TRBV6-4	NA	NA	TRBJ2-2	TGTGCCAGCAGTGAGACTAGGAACACCGGGGAGCTGTTTTTT	CASSETRNTGELFF
TRBV11-1	NA	NA	TRBJ1-6	TGTGCCAGCAGGAAAAACGGCAGGGAATTTAATTCACCCCTCCACTTT	CASRKNGREFNSPLHF
TRBV18	TRBD2	NA	TRBJ2-7	TGTGCCAGCTCACCGGGGACTAGCGGGAGTCCCTCCGAGCAGTACTTC	CASSPGTSGSPSEQYF
TRBV6-6	TRBD2	NA	TRBJ2-7	TGTGCCAGCCAGAGACTAGCGGGAGGATCCTACGAGCAGTACTTC	CASQRLAGGSYEQYF
TRBV7-2	TRBD2	NA	TRBJ2-5	TGTGCCAGCAGCTTAGTACCCTTCGCGGGAGGGCTAAGTACCCAGTACTTC	CASSLVPFAGGLSTQYF
TRBV11-3	NA	NA	TRBJ1-2	TGTGCCAGCAGCTTGTCGTCCAGGGATGGCTACACCTTC	CASSLSSRDGYTF
TRBV5-5	TRBD1	NA	TRBJ1-1	TGTGCCAGCAGCCTGAGACAGGGGCCCGAGGAAGCTTTCTTT	CASSLRQGPEEAFF
TRBV6-5	TRBD2	once	TRBJ2-1	TGTGCCAGCAGTTACTCGAGCGGGATTCCCTACAATGAGCAGTTCTTC	CASSYSSGIPYNEQFF
TRBV2	NA	once	TRBJ2-3	TGTGCCAGCAGTGAAAGAGCAGGGTCCTACACAGATACGCAGTATTTT	CASSERAGSYTDTQYF
TRBV5-8	NA	NA	TRBJ1-1	TGTGCCAGCAGCTTTGGCCGGGACTCCCGGGAAGGTTTCTTT	CASSFGRDSREGFF
TRBV5-5	TRBD1	NA	TRBJ1-6	TGTGCCAGCAGCTTGGTGGTGACAGGGCCGACCACCGATAATTCACCCCTCCACTTT	CASSLVVTGPTTDNSPLHF
TRBV27	TRBD2	NA	TRBJ2-1	TGTGCCGTACGTAGCGGGGGGGCCGGAAATGAGCAGTTCTTC	CAVRSGGAGNEQFF
TRBV6-5	NA	NA	TRBJ1-2	TGTGCCAGCAGTTACCTGCCAGGGGAAGTTAATGGCTACACCTTC	CASSYLPGEVNGYTF
TRBV9	TRBD1	NA	TRBJ2-2	TGTGCCAGCAGCACGGGACAGGCTAACACCGGGGAGCTGTTTTTT	CASSTGQANTGELFF
TRBV7-2	TRBD2	once	TRBJ2-5	TGTGCCAGCAGCTTAGTTCCGAGCGGGGGGTACTTTGAGACCCAGTACTTC	CASSLVPSGGYFETQYF
TRBV11-2	TRBD1	NA	TRBJ2-7	TGTGCCAGCAGCTTAGGTCACAGGGGCTACGAGCAGTACTTC	CASSLGHRGYEQYF
TRBV7-3	TRBD2	NA	TRBJ2-7	TGTGCCAGCAGCTTAAGGGGGGGGAGCGCCCGGGGAGAGCAGTACTTC	CASSLRGGSARGEQYF
TRBV27	NA	NA	TRBJ2-6	TGTGCCAGCAGTTTTCAAGGGGGGGGCTCTGGGGCCAACGTCCTGACTTTC	CASSFQGGGSGANVLTF
TRBV19	TRBD1	once	TRBJ1-1	TGTGCCAGCTACGCGAGGGGGCGGAGTGAAGCTTTCTTT	CASYARGRSEAFF
TRBV18	TRBD1	NA	TRBJ1-2	TGTGCCAGCTCACCCGGGACAGGGAACTATGGCTACACCTTC	CASSPGTGNYGYTF